The 20 T cell receptor beta chains below come from one sample, sequenced in a study of blood T cell repertoires in COVID-19. Sequenced by immunoSEQ multiplex PCR; TCRdb stores in-frame clones only, minus some. The table lists more than 95,000 clones, 75% to 85% of them singletons, with 3.5% to 4% in the top ten. The specimen was peripheral blood. Every receptor here comes from a woman aged 50 to 65 with acute or convalescent COVID-19.

The DNA of the CDR3 is TGTGCCAGCAGCTTACCGTGGGGACTAGAGGGCACAGATACGCAGTATTTT. This codes for CASSLPWGLEGTDTQYF. The chain uses TRBV7-8 and TRBJ2-3; TRBD2 matches 8 bases. The CDR3 is made up of 17 amino acids. Trimming removed 2 bases from V and 1 base from J; junction bases left unmatched: 8. Germline CDR1 and CDR2: SGHVS and FQNEAQ.

The chain carries TRBV7-9 and TRBJ2-1; 8 bases line up with TRBD2. The germline V gene has CDR1 SEHNR and CDR2 FQNEAQ (reference sequence). Losses at the gene ends were 5 bases for V and 0 bases for J; bases not matched to a gene: 12. The CDR3 totals 18 residues. CDR3 loop: CASSPGLVGESSYNEQFF. The CDR3 DNA sequence: TGTGCCAGCAGCCCGGGACTAGTCGGCGAGAGCTCCTACAATGAGCAGTTCTTC.

The V gene is TRBV10-2, the J gene TRBJ1-5; 7 positions agree with TRBD1. This CDR3 is 17 amino acids long. CDR1 WSHSY and CDR2 SAAADI come from the germline V gene. The V segment lost 0 bases and the J segment 2 bases; nucleotides outside the gene matches: 7. CDR3 sequence reads: CASSESDRASGNQPQHF. In DNA, the CDR3 is TGCGCCAGCAGTGAGTCCGACAGGGCCAGCGGCAATCAGCCCCAGCATTTT.

The J gene is TRBJ1-2, the V gene TRBV6-5; perhaps TRBD1 as D (5 bases). CDR1 and CDR2 from the germline V gene are MNHEY and SVGAGI. V lost 7 bases and J lost 7, with 13 bases in between. CDR3 size: 12 residues. CDR3 sequence (DNA): TGTGCCAGCACGAACCAGGGTTTTGGCTACACCTTC. As protein: CASTNQGFGYTF.

This clone was counted only a few times. This chain uses TRBV5-6 with TRBJ2-3, with D maybe TRBD2 (5 bases). V was cut by 1 base and J by 7 bases, with 13 bases left in between. The CDR3 covers 14 residues. From germline, CDR1 is SGHDT and CDR2 YYEEEE. This CDR3 reads CASSLNEVGNTQYF. The CDR3 nucleotides read TGTGCCAGCAGCTTGAACGAGGTCGGGAATACGCAGTATTTT.

This clone was seen a handful of times. The genes are TRBV7-9 and TRBJ2-5, with TRBD1 matching 7 bases. This CDR3 spans 13 amino acids. V lost 11 bases and J lost 3; bases outside the gene matches: 9. The germline V gene has CDR1 SEHNR and CDR2 FQNEAQ (reference sequence). In DNA form, the CDR3 reads TGTGCCCTCCGGGACAGCGTTAAAGAGACCCAGTACTTC. This encodes CALRDSVKETQYF.

This rearrangement joins TRBV7-8 to TRBJ2-1; D is possibly TRBD2 (5 bases). The CDR3 consists of 14 residues. Germline V gene sequence: CDR1 SGHVS, CDR2 FQNEAQ. V shed 0 bases and J shed 7 bases, with 10 bases lying between them. The CDR3 region is CASSLAEVRNEQFF. CDR3 bases: TGTGCCAGCAGCTTAGCGGAGGTACGGAATGAGCAGTTCTTC.

This clone was detected only a few times. This chain connects TRBV5-1 to TRBJ1-4; D is perhaps TRBD1 (6 bases). V lost 4 bases to trimming and J lost 0 bases, with 13 bases between them. Germline CDR1 and CDR2: SGHRS and YFSETQ. The CDR3 extends over 16 amino acids. CDR3 sequence (DNA): TGCGCCAGCAGCCGGGGGGCATCGGCAACTAATGAAAAACTGTTTTTT. Translated: CASSRGASATNEKLFF.

The CDR3 DNA reads as TGTGCCAGCAGCTTGACAGGGCAAGGCTACACCTTC. Translating it yields CASSLTGQGYTF. V is TRBV7-3 and J is TRBJ1-2; 7 positions match TRBD1. V lost 3 bases to trimming and J lost 8 bases; unmatched junction nucleotides: 3. CDR3 length: 12 amino acids. Per the germline V gene, CDR1 is SGHTA and CDR2 is FQGTGA. The full variable domain, in which reference TRBV7-3 and TRBJ1-2 provide the parts outside the CDR3, is GAGVSQTPSNKVTEKGKYVELRCDPISGHTALYWYRQSLGQGPEFLIYFQGTGAADDSGLPNDRFFAVRPEGSVSTLKIQRTERGDSAVYLCASSLTGQGYTFGSGTRLTVV.

This chain links TRBV28 with TRBJ2-3, with D uncertain. Germline V lookup: CDR1 MDHEN, CDR2 SYDVKM. The CDR3 is 14 amino acids. V was pared by 6 bases and J by 0 bases, with 10 bases between. The CDR3: CASSASVSTDTQYF. The DNA for the CDR3 is TGTGCCAGCAGCGCTAGTGTTAGCACAGATACGCAGTATTTT. The full variable domain, completed using reference TRBV28 and TRBJ2-3, is DVKVTQSSRYLVKRTGEKVFLECVQDMDHENMFWYRQDPGLGLRLIYFSYDVKMKEKGDIPEGYSVSREKKERFSLILESASTNQTSMYLCASSASVSTDTQYFGPGTRLTVL.

V is TRBV9 and J is TRBJ2-6; weak D call: TRBD2 (6 bases). Deletions cut 4 bases from V and 2 bases from J, with 22 bases between. Germline-derived CDR1 and CDR2 are SGDLS and YYNGEE. The CDR3 is 19 residues long. The CDR3 coding sequence is TGTGCCAGCAGCCCTGGTGGAGGGATGATGGGAGCTGGGGCCAACGTCCTGACTTTC. This gives the protein CASSPGGGMMGAGANVLTF. Using reference TRBV9 and TRBJ2-6 for the parts outside the CDR3, the full variable domain is DSGVTQTPKHLITATGQRVTLRCSPRSGDLSVYWYQQSLDQGLQFLIQYYNGEERAKGNILERFSAQQFPDLHSELNLSSLELGDSALYFCASSPGGGMMGAGANVLTFGAGSRLTVL.

The chain is built from TRBV19 and TRBJ2-4, with 8 nucleotides matching TRBD2. Trimming cost V 5 bases and J 0 bases; bases outside gene matches: 9. Germline V gives CDR1 LNHDA, CDR2 SQIVND (reference sequence). CDR3 length: 17 amino acids. Here the CDR3 DNA reads TGTGCCAGTAGTCGGGAGTTAGCGGGGATAGCCAAAAACATTCAGTACTTC. This encodes CASSRELAGIAKNIQYF.

This chain links TRBV13 with TRBJ1-5, with a weak D call TRBD1 (6 bases). The CDR3 sequence is 16 residues long. Germline V CDR1 and CDR2: PRHDT, FYEKMQ (reference sequence). V was trimmed by 0 bases and J by 3 bases, leaving 12 bases between them. The CDR3 DNA follows: TGTGCCAGCAGCTTAGGGGCAGGACAGTTCAATCAGCCCCAGCATTTT. It encodes CASSLGAGQFNQPQHF.

The chain joins TRBV7-8 to TRBJ2-2, with 11 nucleotides matching TRBD2. The V gene's germline CDR1 is SGHVS and CDR2 FQNEAQ. The CDR3 length is 16 residues. The junction had 0 bases not matched to a gene; V was cut back by 3 bases and J by 0 bases. CDR3 coding DNA: TGTGCCAGCAGCTTGGGACTAGCGGCGAACACCGGGGAGCTGTTTTTT. Its protein product is CASSLGLAANTGELFF.

The chain is built from TRBV12-3 or TRBV12-4 and TRBJ2-4; 7 nucleotides align to TRBD1. This CDR3 is built from 13 residues. Trimming at V came to 9 bases and at J to 5 bases, leaving 7 bases not matched to a gene. The CDR3 DNA follows: TGTGCCAGTTCAAACGACAGGGAAAACATTCAGTACTTC. It is translated as CASSNDRENIQYF.

This clone was counted only a few times. The chain is built from TRBV18 and TRBJ2-1; D may be TRBD2 (6 bases). Germline V gene sequence: CDR1 KGHSH, CDR2 LQKENI. V was shortened by 5 bases and J by 3 bases, with 14 bases between the two germline ends. This CDR3 has 15 amino acids. The CDR3 reads CASSRADGGYNEQFF. As DNA, the CDR3 is TGTGCCAGCTCAAGAGCGGACGGGGGCTACAATGAGCAGTTCTTC.

This chain uses TRBV10-3 with TRBJ1-5; no clear D. V lost 3 bases, J lost 7 bases, and 10 bases lay in between. The CDR3 sequence is 13 residues long. The germline V gene has CDR1 ENHRY and CDR2 SYGVKD. Here the CDR3 reads CAISEMEGQPQHF. CDR3 in DNA: TGTGCCATCAGTGAAATGGAGGGCCAGCCCCAGCATTTT.

The chain links TRBV28 to TRBJ2-7, with 7 bases aligning to TRBD2. Trimming removed 7 bases from V and 3 bases from J; junction bases left unmatched: 12. This CDR3 has 15 residues. The germline gives CDR1 MDHEN, CDR2 SYDVKM. The CDR3: CASTRGTTGGYEQYF. The CDR3 DNA sequence: TGTGCCAGCACCCGAGGGACTACAGGCGGCTACGAGCAGTACTTC. Together with reference TRBV28 and TRBJ2-7, the CDR3 gives the full variable domain: DVKVTQSSRYLVKRTGEKVFLECVQDMDHENMFWYRQDPGLGLRLIYFSYDVKMKEKGDIPEGYSVSREKKERFSLILESASTNQTSMYLCASTRGTTGGYEQYFGPGTRLTVT.

The chain has TRBV7-2 and TRBJ1-2; TRBD1 matches at 8 bases. The CDR3 length is 13 residues. Germline V gene lookup returns CDR1 SGHTA and CDR2 FQGNSA. Germline trimming cut 2 bases from V and 7 bases from J; bases unmatched to any gene: 3. CDR3 sequence: CASSLPGGGGYTF. The CDR3 bases are TGTGCCAGCAGCTTACCAGGGGGCGGTGGCTACACCTTC.

J is TRBJ2-7 and V is TRBV20-1; D gene uncertain. V was shortened by 3 bases and J by 0 bases, with 15 bases between the two germline ends. CDR1 is DFQATT and CDR2 is SNEGSKA in the germline V gene (reference sequence). This CDR3 comprises 15 residues. CDR3 amino acids: CSASRVDSSSYEQYF. In nucleotides, the CDR3 is TGCAGTGCTAGTCGCGTAGACTCAAGCTCCTACGAGCAGTACTTC.